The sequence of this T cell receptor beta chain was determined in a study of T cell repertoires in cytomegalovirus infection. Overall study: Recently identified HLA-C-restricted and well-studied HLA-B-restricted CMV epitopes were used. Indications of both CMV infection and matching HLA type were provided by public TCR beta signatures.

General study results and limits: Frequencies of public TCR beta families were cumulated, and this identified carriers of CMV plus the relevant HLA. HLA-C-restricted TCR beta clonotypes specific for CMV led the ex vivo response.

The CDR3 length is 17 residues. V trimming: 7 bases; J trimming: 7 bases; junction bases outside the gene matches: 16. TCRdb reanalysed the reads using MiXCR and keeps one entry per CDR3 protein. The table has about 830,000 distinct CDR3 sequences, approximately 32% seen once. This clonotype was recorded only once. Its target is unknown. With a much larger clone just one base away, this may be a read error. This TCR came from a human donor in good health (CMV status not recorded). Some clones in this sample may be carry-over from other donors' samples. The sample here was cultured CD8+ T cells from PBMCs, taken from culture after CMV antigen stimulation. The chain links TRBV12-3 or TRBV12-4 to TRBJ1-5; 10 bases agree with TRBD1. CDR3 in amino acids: CASTAHGTGDELQPQHF. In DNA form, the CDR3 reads TGTGCCAGCACCGCCCACGGGACAGGGGACGAATTGCAGCCCCAGCATTTT.